This record concerns one T cell receptor beta chain sequence. TCRdb's copy holds only in-frame clones and misses some; the assay was immunoSEQ multiplex PCR. The sample lists about 2 million clones; roughly 94% were seen once. Trimming cost V 5 bases and J 0 bases; bases outside gene matches: 5. Germline loops: CDR1 LNHDA, CDR2 SQIVND (reference sequence). The length of the CDR3 is 16 residues. The data are from a study of shared clonotypes between healthy human individuals. About the study: Donor composition was two women and a few men, aged 18 to 49.

This receptor was obtained from a man aged 18 to 29 in good health. The V gene is TRBV19, the J gene TRBJ2-2; the match to TRBD2 covers 8 bases. Sequences were obtained from naive CD4+ T cells sorted from blood. Documented subset: CD45RA+ positively selected. CDR3 amino acids: CASSVNSGANTGELFF. The DNA for the CDR3 is TGTGCCAGTAGTGTAAATAGCGGGGCGAACACCGGGGAGCTGTTTTTT.